Reported below is one T cell receptor beta chain. With only one base between it and a far larger clone, this is likely a read error. TRAV- and TRBV-specific primers, spanning alpha and beta chains, primed first-strand cDNA. With a constant-region primer and a V-primer adapter, TCRs were subjected to roughly 20 PCR cycles of amplification. Using its own MiXCR run on the reads, TCRdb lists one record per CDR3 protein. The sample has fewer than 110,000 distinct CDR3 sequences; roughly 20% are singletons. This record belongs to a study of low-dose radiotherapy and immunotherapy resistance in tumors. Study information: Patients of Cohort 1 had 0.5 Gy fractions every 2 weeks, which summed to 6.5 Gy. In Cohort 2, 1 Gy per fraction was delivered every two weeks, for a total of 13 Gy over 26 weeks. Patients' oral aspirin dose was 300 mg daily across four cycles from cycle 1 day 1.

Time point indicated: after trial treatment. Stated treatment: LDRT plus nivolumab, ipilimumab, low-dose cyclophosphamide and aspirin (RACIN trial). Patients deemed eligible presented with advanced solid tumors lacking tumor-infiltrating lymphocytes. This material consisted of PBMCs, taken after low-dose radiotherapy plus immunotherapy. The clonotype comes from a male donor with prostate cancer.

The CDR3 is CASKAPGMFRLLAGSSYNEQYF. The CDR3, as DNA: TGCGCCAGCAAAGCCCCCGGGATGTTCCGTTTGCTAGCGGGGAGCTCCTACAATGAGCAGTACTTC. The rearrangement joins TRBV23-1 to TRBJ2-5, with 9 bases lining up with TRBD2. TRBV23-1 is assigned to the ORF class and has an uncertain function. The V and J ends lost 7 bases and 11 bases, in that order; junction bases with no gene match: 38. CDR3 length: 22 amino acids.